This T cell receptor beta chain originates from a study of CD8+ T cells in alopecia areata (dated by TCRdb to 2016 to 2019). The study in broad terms: Skin from C3H/HeJ donors with spontaneous alopecia (about 6-13 months old) was grafted onto female C3H/HeJ recipients aged roughly 6-10 weeks. RNA was extracted with the PAXgene miRNA kit for fixed scalp, the miRNeasy kit for PBMCs, and the RNeasy kit for mouse skin. Scalp clonality was compared among normal scalp (n=4), patchy alopecia areata scalp (n=8), and alopecia totalis/universalis scalp (n=8). TCRbeta CDR3 regions were amplified by immunoSEQ multiplex PCR with 35 Vbeta forward and 13 Jbeta reverse primers. In humans, TCRbeta sequencing was performed on scalp tissue and on sorted CD4+ and CD8+ peripheral blood T cells from healthy controls and from patients with patchy or totalis/universalis alopecia areata. High-throughput TCRbeta sequencing was used to examine T cell clonal expansion in alopecia areata in both the C3H/HeJ mouse model and human patients. The investigation overall reported the following: Compared with normal scalp, lesional scalp had higher clonality and more expanded CD8+ clones, particularly in alopecia totalis/universalis, a pattern that suggests antigenic drive. Shared TCR sequences between patients were less evident than in mice, which may be partly attributable to HLA diversity in the patient population. Scalp TCR repertoire analysis is complicated because resident alphabeta T cells in normal human skin are also sequenced, whereas mouse skin is dominated by gammadelta T cells.

This clone has a handful of counts. What antigen it recognizes has not been identified. This is a mouse receptor, so gene names and germline sequences are those of the mouse. The CDR3 extends 4 residues past the end of the read, so its final part is completed from the germline J gene. Within the sample, other DNA sequences also encode this same CDR3. Cells from pooled mouse cutaneous lymph nodes were stained for CD4, CD8alpha, NKG2D, NKG2ACE and other markers and then sorted on a BD Influx. The method behind the library was the immunoSEQ multiplex PCR assay. For TCR sequencing, RNA was extracted from every sample and reverse transcribed into cDNA to serve as template. First-strand cDNA was synthesized using SuperScript III with a 2:1 mix of oligo-dT and random hexamers. A synthetic immune receptor repertoire was used to assess amplification bias, and residual bias was removed computationally. Sequencing of the libraries was done on Illumina HiSeq using 60 bp reads that spanned the CDR3 and were read from J toward V. In the original analysis: Raw reads were preprocessed for error removal, and CDR3 was defined according to IMGT conventions as running from the conserved cysteine to phenylalanine. To get clonality, Shannon entropy was normalized by log2 of the number of productive unique TCRs and the result was subtracted from 1. Whether each scalp clone was CD4 or CD8 was inferred by checking scalp TCRbeta sequences against the CD4 and CD8 repertoires from sorted blood. Not all clones reach the TCRdb copy of this immuneACCESS table, which keeps in-frame sequences only. Checked studies attribute under half of the gap to unresolved V genes and leave the rest unexplained. The V and J calls and clone size come from that table; D and trimming were worked out from the DNA. The sample counts around 300,000 clones, each observed more than once. The top ten clones comprise less than 1.5% of the sample.

In the germline V gene (reference sequence), CDR1 corresponds to NSQYPW and CDR2 to LRSPGD. V is shortened by 2 bases, J by 0 bases, and the region joining them spans 6 bases. Reading from cysteine to phenylalanine, the CDR3 counts 14 amino acids. Only the CDR3 bases that were read are kept: 30 of them, in frame from base 1. Recombination connected TRBV1 to TRBJ2-3; no D gene is confidently identified. The sequence derives from a C3H/HeJ mouse with alopecia areata. Members of this strain share the MHC haplotype H2-k. The sample consisted of CD4+ T cells sorted from a lymph node. The CDR3 has the sequence CTCSAPLSAETLYF. The sequenced part of the CDR3 DNA is TGCACCTGCAGTGCACCACTTAGTGCAGAA.